This T cell receptor (beta chain) was sequenced during a study of T cells after posttransplantation cyclophosphamide. Sampled 1 year posttransplant, controls received myeloablative marrow transplants, methotrexate and a calcineurin inhibitor. Libraries were prepared by immunoSEQ multiplex PCR; TCRdb keeps only in-frame clonotypes and omits some of them. The table includes approximately 10,000 clones, around 89% detected once. Trimming removed 0 bases from V and 3 bases from J, with 7 bases in between. The length of the CDR3 is 13 residues. Per germline, CDR1 SGHRS and CDR2 YFSETQ. As to this clone: Antigen specificity is unknown.

The study's findings and limits: After PTCy, TRB diversity resembled that of CNI/methotrexate controls.

J is TRBJ2-7 and V is TRBV5-1; D unresolved. The receptor was isolated from a male patient between 45 and 60 years old who received an allogeneic stem cell transplant from an unrelated donor, was CMV-positive, and had chronic GVHD only. Among the T cells, some may be from the graft donor. The sample in question was PBMCs, obtained almost 450 days after allogeneic stem cell transplant with calcineurin inhibitor and methotrexate. DNA for the CDR3: TGCGCCAGCAGCTTGGGCAGCGTCTACGAGCAGTACTTC. Residues: CASSLGSVYEQYF.